This T cell receptor beta chain was identified during a study of T-cell reconstitution after alpha-beta-depleted transplantation in children. At least ten counts were recorded for this clonotype. Preparation of the TCRbeta library used unique molecular identifiers. TCRdb passed the PCR reads through MiXCR, listing each CDR3 protein once. The sample lists roughly 400,000 distinct CDR3 sequences, 20% occurring once. V gave up 0 bases and J gave up 8 bases; unmatched junction bases: 8. The CDR3 loop spans 15 amino acids. Per germline, CDR1 DFQATT and CDR2 SNEGSKA (reference sequence). The rearrangement joins TRBV20-1 to TRBJ2-1, with TRBD2 identical over 9 bases. This clonotype was sampled from a human donor who donated a stem cell graft to a child with acute myeloid leukemia. This material consisted of PBMCs from the stem cell graft donor, taken from the stem cell graft. CDR3 protein: CSARDRNSGSDEQFF. The DNA of the CDR3 is TGCAGTGCTAGAGATCGGAATAGCGGGAGCGATGAGCAGTTCTTC.